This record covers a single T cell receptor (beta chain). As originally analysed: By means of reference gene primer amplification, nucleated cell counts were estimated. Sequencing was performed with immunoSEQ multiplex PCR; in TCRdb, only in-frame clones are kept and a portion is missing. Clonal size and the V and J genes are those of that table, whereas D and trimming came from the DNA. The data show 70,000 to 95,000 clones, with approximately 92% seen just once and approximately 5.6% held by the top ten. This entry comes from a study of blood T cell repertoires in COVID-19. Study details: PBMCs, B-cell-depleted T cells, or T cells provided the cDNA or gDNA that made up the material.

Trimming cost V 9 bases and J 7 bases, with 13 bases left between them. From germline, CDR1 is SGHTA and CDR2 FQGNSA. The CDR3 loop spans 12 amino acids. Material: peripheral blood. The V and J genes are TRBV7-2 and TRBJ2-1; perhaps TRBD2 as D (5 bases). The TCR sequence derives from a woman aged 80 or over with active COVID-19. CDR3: CASTRVENEQFF. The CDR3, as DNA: TGTGCCAGTACTAGGGTTGAGAATGAGCAGTTCTTC.